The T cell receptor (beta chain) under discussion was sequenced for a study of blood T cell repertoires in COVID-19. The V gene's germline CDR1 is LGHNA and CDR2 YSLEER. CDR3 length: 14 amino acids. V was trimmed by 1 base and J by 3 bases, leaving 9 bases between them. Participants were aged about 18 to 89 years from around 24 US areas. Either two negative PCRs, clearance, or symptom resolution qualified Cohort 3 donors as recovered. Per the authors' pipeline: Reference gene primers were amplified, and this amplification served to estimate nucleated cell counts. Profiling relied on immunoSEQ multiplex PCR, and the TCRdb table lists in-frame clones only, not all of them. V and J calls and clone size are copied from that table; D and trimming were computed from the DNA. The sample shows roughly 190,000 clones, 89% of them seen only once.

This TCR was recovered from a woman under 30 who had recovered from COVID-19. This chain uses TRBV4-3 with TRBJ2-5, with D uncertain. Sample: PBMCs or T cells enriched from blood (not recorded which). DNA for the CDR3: TGCGCCAGCAGCCAAGCTCTATATGAAGAGACCCAGTACTTC. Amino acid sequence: CASSQALYEETQYF.